The 5 T cell receptor beta chains reported below all come from one sample, sequenced in a study of blood T cell repertoires in COVID-19. Data came from immunoSEQ multiplex PCR; TCRdb stores just in-frame clones and leaves some out. Of about 69,000 clones listed, roughly 80% are singletons. The sequencing input was peripheral blood. The receptors come from a man in his sixties with acute or convalescent COVID-19.

The chain employs TRBV5-1 and TRBJ1-2, with D unresolved. Trimming cost V 4 bases and J 3 bases, with 13 bases left between them. The CDR3 runs to 14 residues. Per the germline V gene, CDR1 is SGHRS and CDR2 is YFSETQ. The CDR3 protein is CASSPVGGHYGYTF. CDR3 in DNA: TGCGCCAGCAGCCCAGTGGGAGGGCACTATGGCTACACCTTC. The variable domain in full, completed from reference TRBV5-1 and TRBJ1-2, reads KAGVTQTPRYLIKTRGQQVTLSCSPISGHRSVSWYQQTPGQGLQFLFEYFSETQRNKGNFPGRFSGRQFSNSRSEMNVSTLELGDSALYLCASSPVGGHYGYTFGSGTRLTVV.

This chain uses TRBV6-2 or TRBV6-3 with TRBJ2-7, with 7 bases aligning to TRBD1. The germline V gene encodes CDR1 MNHEY and CDR2 SVGEGT. The J segment lost 1 base and the V segment lost 5 bases, leaving 11 bases of the junction unmatched. The CDR3 has 16 residues. CDR3 protein: CASSTRNRGPSYEQYF. CDR3 coding DNA: TGTGCCAGCAGTACAAGGAACAGGGGTCCTTCCTACGAGCAGTACTTC.

A remark on this clone: In the same sample, other DNA sequences code for this CDR3. This chain uses TRBV3-1 (or the pseudogene TRBV3-2) with TRBJ1-5, with 7 bases that match TRBD1. The CDR3 covers 15 residues. J gave up 5 bases and V 2 bases, and 6 bases lay outside the gene matches. Germline V gives CDR1 LGHDT, CDR2 YNNKEL (reference sequence). The CDR3 region is CASSQTRDSYQPQHF. The CDR3 nucleotides are TGTGCCAGCAGCCAAACCAGGGACAGTTATCAGCCCCAGCATTTT.

The CDR3 sequence is CASSVGQPTEPYGYTF. The CDR3 DNA reads TGTGCCAGCAGCGTAGGTCAACCGACAGAACCCTATGGCTACACCTTC. The genes are TRBV9 and TRBJ1-2; perhaps TRBD1 as D (5 bases). Trimming removed 0 bases from V and 4 bases from J, with 16 bases in between. This CDR3 has 16 amino acids. The germline CDR1 and CDR2 sequences are SGDLS and YYNGEE.

The rearrangement links TRBV10-3 to TRBJ2-7; D may be TRBD1 (7 bases). V lost 6 bases and J lost 2, with 17 bases in between. This CDR3 has 15 amino acids. The germline CDR1 and CDR2 sequences are ENHRY and SYGVKD. This chain's CDR3 is CAISGGGGGAYEQYF. The CDR3 DNA reads as TGTGCCATCAGCGGGGGTGGAGGGGGCGCCTACGAGCAGTACTTC.